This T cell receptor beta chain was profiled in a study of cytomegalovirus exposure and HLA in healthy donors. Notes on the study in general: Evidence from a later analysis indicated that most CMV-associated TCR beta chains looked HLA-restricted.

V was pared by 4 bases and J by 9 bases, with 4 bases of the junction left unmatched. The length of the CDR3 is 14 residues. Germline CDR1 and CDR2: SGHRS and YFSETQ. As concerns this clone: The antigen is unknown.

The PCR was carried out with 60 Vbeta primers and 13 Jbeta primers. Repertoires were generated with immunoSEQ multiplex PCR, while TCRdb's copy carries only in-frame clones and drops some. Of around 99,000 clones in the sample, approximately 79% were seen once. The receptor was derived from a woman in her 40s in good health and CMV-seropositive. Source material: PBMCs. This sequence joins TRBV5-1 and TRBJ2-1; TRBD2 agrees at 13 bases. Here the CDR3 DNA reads TGCGCCAGCAGCCCGAGGACTAGCGGGGGTGAGCAGTTCTTC. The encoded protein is CASSPRTSGGEQFF.